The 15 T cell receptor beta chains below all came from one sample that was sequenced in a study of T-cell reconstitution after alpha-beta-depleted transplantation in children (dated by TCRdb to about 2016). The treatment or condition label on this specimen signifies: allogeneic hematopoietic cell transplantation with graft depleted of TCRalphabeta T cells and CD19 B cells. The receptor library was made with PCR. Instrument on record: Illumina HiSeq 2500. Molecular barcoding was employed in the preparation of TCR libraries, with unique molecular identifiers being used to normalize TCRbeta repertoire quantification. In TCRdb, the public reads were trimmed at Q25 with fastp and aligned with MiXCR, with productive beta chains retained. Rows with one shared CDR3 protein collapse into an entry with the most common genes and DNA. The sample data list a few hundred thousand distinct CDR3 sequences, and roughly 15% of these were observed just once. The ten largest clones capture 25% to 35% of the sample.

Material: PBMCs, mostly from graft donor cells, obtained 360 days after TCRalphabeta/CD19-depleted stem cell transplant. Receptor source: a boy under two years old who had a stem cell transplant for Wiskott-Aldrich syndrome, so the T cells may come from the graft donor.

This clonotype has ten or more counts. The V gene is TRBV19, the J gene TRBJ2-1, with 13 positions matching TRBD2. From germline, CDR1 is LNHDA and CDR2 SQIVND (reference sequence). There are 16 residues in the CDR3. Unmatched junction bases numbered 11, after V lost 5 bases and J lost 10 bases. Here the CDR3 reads CASSSPGTSGKYEQFF. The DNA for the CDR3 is TGTGCCAGTAGTTCCCCCGGGACTAGCGGGAAATACGAGCAGTTCTTC.

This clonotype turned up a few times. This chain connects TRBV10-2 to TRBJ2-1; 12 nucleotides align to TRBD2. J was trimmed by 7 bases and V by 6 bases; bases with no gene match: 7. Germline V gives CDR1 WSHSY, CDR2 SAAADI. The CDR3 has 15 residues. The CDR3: CASRLAGGHGNEQFF. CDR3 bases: TGCGCCAGCAGACTAGCGGGGGGCCACGGGAATGAGCAGTTCTTC.

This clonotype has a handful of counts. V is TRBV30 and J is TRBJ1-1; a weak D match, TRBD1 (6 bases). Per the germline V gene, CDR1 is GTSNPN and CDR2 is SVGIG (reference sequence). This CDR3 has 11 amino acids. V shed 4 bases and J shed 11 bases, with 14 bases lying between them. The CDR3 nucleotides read TGTGCCTGGACACAGGGTAGTAATGCTTTCTTT. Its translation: CAWTQGSNAFF. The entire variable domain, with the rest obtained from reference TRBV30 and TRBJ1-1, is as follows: SQTIHQWPATLVQPVGSPLSLECTVEGTSNPNLYWYRQAAGRGLQLLFYSVGIGQISSEVPQNLSASRPQDRQFILSSKKLLLSDSGFYLCAWTQGSNAFFGQGTRLTVV.

The CDR3, as DNA: TGTGCCAGCAGTTTTATGTGGCGGGACCTAACCTACGAGCAGTACTTC. It codes for CASSFMWRDLTYEQYF. This rearrangement joins TRBV12-3 or TRBV12-4 to TRBJ2-7, with D tentatively TRBD2 (6 bases). The CDR3 is 16 residues long. V gave up 3 bases and J gave up 2 bases, with 17 bases separating them.

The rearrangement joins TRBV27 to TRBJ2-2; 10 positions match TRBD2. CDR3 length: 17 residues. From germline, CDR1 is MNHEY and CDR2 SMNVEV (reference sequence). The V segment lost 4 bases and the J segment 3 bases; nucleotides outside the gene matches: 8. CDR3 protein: CASSSPGLAEHTGELFF. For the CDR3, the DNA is TGTGCCAGCAGTTCCCCCGGACTAGCGGAGCACACCGGGGAGCTGTTTTTT.

Here the CDR3 reads CASSLGTSGFSYEQYF. The CDR3 DNA sequence: TGCGCCAGCAGCTTGGGGACTAGCGGGTTCTCCTACGAGCAGTACTTC. This rearrangement joins TRBV5-1 to TRBJ2-7, with TRBD2 matching over 11 bases. Trimming took 0 bases from V and 0 from J; bases not matched to a gene: 2. The CDR3 runs to 16 residues. Germline V gene sequence: CDR1 SGHRS, CDR2 YFSETQ.

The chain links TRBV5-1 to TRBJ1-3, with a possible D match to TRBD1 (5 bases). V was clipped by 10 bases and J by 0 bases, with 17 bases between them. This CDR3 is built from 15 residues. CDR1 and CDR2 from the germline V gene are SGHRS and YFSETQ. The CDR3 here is CAGRVTGDSGNTIYF. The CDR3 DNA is TGCGCCGGCCGGGTAACAGGAGACTCTGGAAACACCATATATTTT.

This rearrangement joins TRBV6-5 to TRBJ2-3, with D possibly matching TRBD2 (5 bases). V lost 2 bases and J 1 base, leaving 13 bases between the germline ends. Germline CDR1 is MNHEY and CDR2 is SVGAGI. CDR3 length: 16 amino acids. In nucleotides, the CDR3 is TGTGCCAGCAGTTACATGGGAGCCTCGGGCACAGATACGCAGTATTTT. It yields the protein CASSYMGASGTDTQYF.

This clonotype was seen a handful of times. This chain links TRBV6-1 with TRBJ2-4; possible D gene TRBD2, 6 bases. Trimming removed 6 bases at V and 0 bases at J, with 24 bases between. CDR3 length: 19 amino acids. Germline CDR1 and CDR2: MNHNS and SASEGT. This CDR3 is CASSPGLKVGILAKNIQYF. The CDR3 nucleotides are TGTGCCAGCAGCCCGGGACTCAAGGTTGGGATCCTAGCCAAAAACATTCAGTACTTC.

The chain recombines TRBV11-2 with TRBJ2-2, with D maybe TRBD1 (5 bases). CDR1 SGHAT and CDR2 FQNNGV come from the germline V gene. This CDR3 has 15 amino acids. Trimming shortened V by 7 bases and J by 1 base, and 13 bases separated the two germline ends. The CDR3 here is CASITDRWNTGELFF. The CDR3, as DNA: TGTGCCAGCATCACCGACAGATGGAACACCGGGGAGCTGTTTTTT.

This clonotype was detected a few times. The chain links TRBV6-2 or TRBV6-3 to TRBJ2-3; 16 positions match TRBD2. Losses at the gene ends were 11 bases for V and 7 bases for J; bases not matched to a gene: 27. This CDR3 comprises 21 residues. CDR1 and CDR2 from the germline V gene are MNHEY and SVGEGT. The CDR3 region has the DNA TGTGCCGCTTCGGGACAGCCACTTCTGGGACTAGCGGGGGGGCCGGAAAATACGCAGTATTTT. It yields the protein CAASGQPLLGLAGGPENTQYF.

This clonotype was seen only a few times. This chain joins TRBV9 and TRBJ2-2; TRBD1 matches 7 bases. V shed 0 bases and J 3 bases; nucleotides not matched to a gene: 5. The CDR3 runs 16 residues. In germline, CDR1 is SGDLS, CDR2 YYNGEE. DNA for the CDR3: TGTGCCAGCAGCGTAGCGGGACAGCCCCACACCGGGGAGCTGTTTTTT. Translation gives CASSVAGQPHTGELFF.

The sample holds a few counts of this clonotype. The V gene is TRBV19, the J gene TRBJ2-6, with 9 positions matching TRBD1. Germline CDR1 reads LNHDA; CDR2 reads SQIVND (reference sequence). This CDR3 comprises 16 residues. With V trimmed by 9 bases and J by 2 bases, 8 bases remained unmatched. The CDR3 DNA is TGTGCCAGCAGGGACAGGGCTCGGGCTGGGGCCAACGTCCTGACTTTC. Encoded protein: CASRDRARAGANVLTF.

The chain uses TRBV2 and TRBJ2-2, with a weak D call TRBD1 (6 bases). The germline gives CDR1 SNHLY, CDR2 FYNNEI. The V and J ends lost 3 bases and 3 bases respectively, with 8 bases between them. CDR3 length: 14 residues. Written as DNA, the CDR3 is TGTGCCAGCAGTGAGGCAGGGGACACCGGGGAGCTGTTTTTT. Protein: CASSEAGDTGELFF.

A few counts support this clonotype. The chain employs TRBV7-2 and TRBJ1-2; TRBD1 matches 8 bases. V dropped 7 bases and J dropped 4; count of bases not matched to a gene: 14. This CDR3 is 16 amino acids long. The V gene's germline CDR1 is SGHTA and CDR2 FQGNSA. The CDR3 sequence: CASTWTGRSTFYGYTF. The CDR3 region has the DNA TGTGCCAGCACCTGGACAGGGAGATCCACCTTCTATGGCTACACCTTC.